Sequencing of this TCR beta chain was carried out in a study of blood T cells in healthy people across ages. The V segment lost 5 bases and the J segment 11 bases; nucleotides outside the gene matches: 10. CDR1 SGHVS and CDR2 FNYEAQ come from the germline V gene. The CDR3 is 13 residues long. Study-wide results and limits: Age advanced and TCR beta diversity per million T cells fell, roughly linearly. Shifts in expanded clonotypes may have been confounded by donor CMV status, which was unknown. Donors of long life had a larger count of naive CD4+ cells and greater diversity than aged donors.

A sample-barcoded 5' primer and a J-beta primer mix were used in a second PCR of roughly 7 to 11 cycles. Each single sample gave us at least 2.5 million CDR3-containing paired-end reads. TCRdb ran MiXCR on the 5' RACE reads and lists one entry per CDR3 protein. The sample carries about 700,000 distinct CDR3 sequences, around 32% recorded once. This clonotype was counted at least ten times. What it binds is not known. Sequencing was performed on blood. This TCR came from a woman of 80 years or more in good health. The rearrangement links TRBV7-6 to TRBJ2-5; 8 bases align to TRBD1. For the CDR3, the DNA is TGTGCCAGCAGCCCCCGGGTCCGGGACAGGCAGTACTTC. Translating it yields CASSPRVRDRQYF.